The 20 T cell receptor beta chains in this list originate from one sample, sequenced in a study of T cell responses to AZD1222 COVID-19 vaccine. Clones were sequenced by immunoSEQ multiplex PCR, and TCRdb holds only the in-frame ones, with some missing. The sample includes over 110,000 clones, about 91% of them seen just once. Specimen: peripheral blood, collected 28 days after the second AZD1222 dose. The receptor set was obtained from an adult who received the AZD1222 COVID-19 vaccine.

This clone has only one observation. The chain combines TRBV2 with TRBJ1-3; 9 positions agree with TRBD1. This CDR3 comprises 13 residues. J gave up 4 bases and V 8 bases, and 3 bases lay outside the gene matches. Germline CDR1 and CDR2: SNHLY and FYNNEI. CDR3 loop: CASGGTGGNTIYF. CDR3 in DNA: TGTGCCAGCGGCGGGACAGGGGGAAACACCATATATTTT.

The rearrangement joins TRBV5-4 to TRBJ1-1; D is uncertain. Germline loops: CDR1 SGHNT, CDR2 YYREEE (reference sequence). Trimming removed 1 base from V and 4 bases from J, with 14 bases in between. The CDR3 length is 15 residues. The CDR3 region has the DNA TGTGCCAGCAGCTTGAAACTGGTCGAGGGCACTGAAGCTTTCTTT. It translates to CASSLKLVEGTEAFF.

The V call is TRBV11-2, the J call TRBJ2-1; 7 nucleotides match TRBD2. The CDR3 runs 15 residues. Germline CDR1 is SGHAT and CDR2 is FQNNGV. The V and J ends lost 1 base and 0 bases, in that order; junction bases with no gene match: 0. The CDR3, as DNA: TGTGCCAGCAGCTTAGGCGGGAGCTCCTACAATGAGCAGTTCTTC. Amino acids: CASSLGGSSYNEQFF.

The J gene is TRBJ1-1, the V gene TRBV6-5; maybe TRBD1 (5 bases). The V gene's germline CDR1 is MNHEY and CDR2 SVGAGI. The CDR3 covers 11 residues. V shed 10 bases and J shed 5 bases, with 11 bases lying between them. CDR3 sequence: CATERGTEAFF. The CDR3 DNA sequence: TGTGCCACCGAAAGGGGAACTGAAGCTTTCTTT.

The sample holds one count of this clone. Here the CDR3 reads CASSLGRVGQPQHF. CDR3 bases: TGTGCCAGCAGCTTGGGAAGGGTCGGCCAGCCCCAGCATTTT. This chain links TRBV5-8 with TRBJ1-5, with D uncertain. CDR1 and CDR2 from the germline V gene are SGHTS and YDEGEE. This CDR3 is built from 14 residues. V lost 0 bases to trimming and J lost 7 bases, with 11 bases between them.

The chain uses TRBV7-3 and TRBJ2-2, with D perhaps given as TRBD1 or TRBD2 (5 bases each). Germline values: CDR1 SGHTA, CDR2 FQGTGA. The CDR3 extends over 15 amino acids. Trimming shortened V by 3 bases and J by 6 bases, and 14 bases separated the two germline ends. In DNA, the CDR3 is TGTGCCAGCAGCTTGAGAGGGGTCGACGCCGGGGAGCTGTTTTTT. It specifies CASSLRGVDAGELFF.

CDR3 nucleotide sequence: TGTGCCAGCTCACCACCCATGAACAGTAATGAGCAGTTCTTC. It yields the protein CASSPPMNSNEQFF. This sequence joins TRBV18 and TRBJ2-1; D call uncertain. The CDR3 runs 14 residues. Looked up from germline, CDR1 is KGHSH and CDR2 is LQKENI. V lost 0 bases and J 7 bases, leaving 10 bases between the germline ends.

The rearrangement uses TRBV15 and TRBJ2-5; D is perhaps TRBD1 (7 bases). The length of the CDR3 is 14 residues. The germline V gene encodes CDR1 LNHNV and CDR2 YYDKDF (reference sequence). Trimming stripped 5 bases from V and 4 bases from J, with 14 bases between. Here the CDR3 reads CATSVGTAGETQYF. CDR3 in DNA: TGTGCCACCAGCGTCGGGACAGCGGGAGAGACCCAGTACTTC.

This sequence joins TRBV7-6 and TRBJ1-1; D unclear. The V end lost 7 bases, the J end lost 5 bases, and 29 bases lay between the germline ends. The CDR3 loop spans 18 amino acids. Per the germline V gene, CDR1 is SGHVS and CDR2 is FNYEAQ. CDR3: CASINLLGGPASSTEAFF. In nucleotides, the CDR3 is TGTGCCAGCATAAACCTCTTGGGAGGGCCTGCTTCTTCGACTGAAGCTTTCTTT.

V and J are TRBV19 and TRBJ1-5; no definite D call. Germline CDR1 and CDR2: LNHDA and SQIVND (reference sequence). The CDR3 is made up of 16 amino acids. The ends were cut back, 5 bases at V and 7 bases at J, with 21 bases in the middle. The CDR3: CASSPAGPLIGQPQHF. The CDR3 DNA reads as TGTGCCAGTAGTCCTGCCGGGCCACTAATAGGACAGCCCCAGCATTTT.

The chain links TRBV12-3 or TRBV12-4 to TRBJ2-1; a weak D match, TRBD1 (5 bases). V was pared by 5 bases and J by 9 bases, with 14 bases between. The CDR3 runs to 13 residues. DNA of the CDR3: TGTGCCAGCAGTCTTAGGGGTCTGGGTGAGCAGTTCTTC. Amino acid sequence: CASSLRGLGEQFF.

A single count supports this clone. The chain is built from TRBV12-3 or TRBV12-4 and TRBJ2-1, with 10 positions matching TRBD2. This CDR3 is built from 13 residues. V lost 3 bases to trimming and J lost 8 bases; unmatched junction nucleotides: 1. This chain's CDR3 is CASSFGLADEQFF. The CDR3 DNA reads TGTGCCAGCAGTTTTGGACTAGCGGATGAGCAGTTCTTC.

J is TRBJ1-2 and V is TRBV15, with D possibly TRBD1 on 5 matching bases. CDR1 LNHNV and CDR2 YYDKDF come from the germline V gene (reference sequence). V was pared by 1 base and J by 4 bases, with 16 bases between. The CDR3 sequence is 16 residues long. Here the CDR3 reads CATSRATGLSAYGYTF. Written as DNA, the CDR3 is TGTGCCACCAGCAGAGCCACAGGTTTGTCGGCCTATGGCTACACCTTC. The variable domain in full, completed from reference TRBV15 and TRBJ1-2, reads DAMVIQNPRYQVTQFGKPVTLSCSQTLNHNVMYWYQQKSSQAPKLLFHYYDKDFNNEADTPDNFQSRRPNTSFCFLDIRSPGLGDTAMYLCATSRATGLSAYGYTFGSGTRLTVV.

The rearrangement links TRBV10-3 to TRBJ2-1, with a weak D call TRBD1 (6 bases). The germline gives CDR1 ENHRY, CDR2 SYGVKD. The CDR3 consists of 13 residues. V gave up 10 bases and J gave up 6 bases, with 16 bases separating them. CDR3 protein: CATGDTIFNEQFF. DNA of the CDR3: TGTGCCACCGGGGACACAATCTTCAATGAGCAGTTCTTC.

The chain uses TRBV7-9 and TRBJ1-4; 8 bases are a match to TRBD1. Germline V gene lookup returns CDR1 SEHNR and CDR2 FQNEAQ (reference sequence). Trimming at V came to 1 base and at J to 5 bases, leaving 0 bases not matched to a gene. The CDR3 spans 14 residues. CDR3 nucleotide sequence: TGTGCCAGCAGCTTAGGGACAGGGAATGAAAAACTGTTTTTT. Protein: CASSLGTGNEKLFF.

V usage is TRBV19 and J usage is TRBJ1-1; D is uncertain. The CDR3 is made up of 16 amino acids. Trimming cost V 3 bases and J 4 bases, with 18 bases left between them. Germline CDR1 is LNHDA and CDR2 is SQIVND (reference sequence). The CDR3 here is CASSISSRSSGTEAFF. CDR3 bases: TGTGCCAGTAGTATTTCATCGAGGTCCTCGGGCACTGAAGCTTTCTTT.

This chain joins TRBV28 and TRBJ1-1; 8 bases fit TRBD1. The CDR3 is made up of 17 amino acids. CDR1 and CDR2 (germline): MDHEN, SYDVKM. Trimming cost V 4 bases and J 0 bases; bases outside gene matches: 10. CDR3 sequence: CASSSGTGFVLNTEAFF. The CDR3 coding sequence is TGTGCCAGCAGTTCCGGGACAGGATTCGTTTTGAACACTGAAGCTTTCTTT.

The V call is TRBV5-1, the J call TRBJ2-7, with D tentatively TRBD1 or TRBD2 (6 bases each). The CDR3 runs 12 residues. Germline CDR1 is SGHRS and CDR2 is YFSETQ. V gave up 3 bases and J gave up 5 bases, with 9 bases separating them. CDR3 in amino acids: CASSWGADEQYF. CDR3 nucleotide sequence: TGCGCCAGCAGCTGGGGGGCGGACGAGCAGTACTTC.

The chain combines TRBV4-3 with TRBJ1-4; D is unclear. From germline, CDR1 is LGHNA and CDR2 YSLEER. V was clipped by 1 base and J by 5 bases, with 8 bases between them. This CDR3 is built from 14 residues. The CDR3 region is CASSQGTENEKLFF. The CDR3 region has the DNA TGCGCCAGCAGCCAAGGGACGGAAAATGAAAAACTGTTTTTT.

This rearrangement joins TRBV2 to TRBJ1-6; TRBD1 matches 10 bases. V was clipped by 6 bases and J by 7 bases; unmatched bases: 6. Germline V gene lookup returns CDR1 SNHLY and CDR2 FYNNEI. The CDR3 is 15 amino acids. Here the CDR3 reads CASRLGQGSNSPLHF. The CDR3 region has the DNA TGTGCCAGCAGATTGGGACAGGGGTCGAATTCACCCCTCCACTTT.